This T cell receptor (beta chain) appears in the sequencing data of a study of blood T cell repertoires in COVID-19. The germline gives CDR1 MGHRA, CDR2 YSYEKL. The CDR3 loop spans 14 amino acids. V was clipped by 1 base and J by 5 bases, with 10 bases between them. Authors' processing steps: Amplification of reference gene primers provided the estimated nucleated cell counts. This table comes from immunoSEQ multiplex PCR, and its TCRdb copy is limited to in-frame clones, with some not included. V, J and clone size were drawn from that table, and D and trimming were deduced from the DNA. This table has about 220,000 clones, roughly 80% appearing once.

The chain is built from TRBV4-1 and TRBJ2-3; D perhaps matches TRBD1 (6 bases). What was sequenced was peripheral blood. The TCR sequence derives from a woman aged 70-85 years with acute or convalescent COVID-19. The CDR3 sequence: CASSQATGRDTQYF. Written as DNA, the CDR3 is TGCGCCAGCAGCCAAGCTACAGGGAGAGATACGCAGTATTTT.